This entry is about one TCR beta chain. Its antigen is unidentified. In the same sample, other DNA sequences code for this CDR3. Unstimulated naive, memory, effector memory and TEMRA subsets underwent sequencing in a few donor pairs. This specimen belongs to a study of siplizumab effects on memory and regulatory T cells. Study results and caveats: Naive T cells seemed more diverse than memory cells; they also seemed major alloresponse contributors. Of the proliferating CD4+ or CD8+ clones, roughly 75-96% lacked a naive or memory phenotype that could be assigned.

CDR1 and CDR2 (germline): SNHLY, FYNNEI. There are 13 residues in the CDR3. V lost 0 bases and J 6 bases, leaving 8 bases between the germline ends. Around 10^5 TCR templates per sample were sequenced. Generated by immunoSEQ multiplex PCR, the TCRdb table keeps only in-frame clones and is missing some. The sample yields 70,000 to 100,000 clones, 95% to 97% seen once. The TCR originated in a human donor in good health. Material: naive CD4+ T cells sorted from blood. J is TRBJ1-1 and V is TRBV2; no firm D call. The CDR3 loop is CASSEALPAEAFF. The CDR3 nucleotides read TGTGCCAGCAGTGAAGCGCTTCCCGCTGAAGCTTTCTTT.